This T cell receptor (beta chain) was recovered during a study of blood T cell repertoires in COVID-19. Study as a whole: Collection of acute and convalescent COVID-19 samples took place in the United States, Italy and Spain. The cDNA or gDNA used as material had been derived from T cells, B-cell-depleted T cells, or PBMCs.

The V and J ends lost 6 bases and 4 bases respectively, with 12 bases between them. The CDR3 length is 13 residues. As handled by the study authors: Estimation of nucleated cell counts relied on the amplification of reference gene primers. Measured with immunoSEQ multiplex PCR; TCRdb has only the in-frame clones, and not every one. V and J calls and clone size follow that table, whereas D and trimming were derived from the DNA. The sample has 140,000 or so clones, approximately 88% seen once; the top ten hold 10% to 13%. The chain is built from TRBV12-3 or TRBV12-4 and TRBJ1-2, with D possibly matching TRBD1 (6 bases). Sequencing input: peripheral blood. This TCR derives from a man aged 55 to 70 with active or convalescent COVID-19. This CDR3 is CASSPGQSYGYTF. The DNA of the CDR3 is TGTGCCAGCAGCCCCGGACAGTCCTATGGCTACACCTTC.